The T cell receptor (beta chain) under discussion was sequenced for a study of T cells in Graves' hyperthyroidism and ophthalmopathy. Using RNA transcripts as the source, TCR beta CDR3 regions were amplified. HTBI primers were employed in a first-round RT-PCR of the TCR CDR3. TCRdb redid the calling of the multiplex PCR reads with MiXCR, one entry per CDR3 protein. The sample has 300,000 to 500,000 distinct CDR3 sequences, about 14% seen once. This clonotype has at least ten counts. In germline, CDR1 is SGHNT, CDR2 YENEEA. The V and J ends lost 5 bases and 5 bases respectively, with 19 bases between them. The CDR3 loop spans 16 amino acids. Clinical symptoms, serum thyroxine and TRAb, thyroid ultrasound and orbital computed tomography were used for the diagnoses.

V and J are TRBV11-3 and TRBJ2-1; weak D call: TRBD1 (5 bases). The sequence was obtained from a man aged 50 to 59 with Graves' ophthalmopathy. The sample taken for sequencing was blood. The CDR3 reads CASSNFLGAADNEQFF. Written as DNA, the CDR3 is TGTGCCAGCAGCAATTTTCTAGGGGCGGCGGACAATGAGCAGTTCTTC.